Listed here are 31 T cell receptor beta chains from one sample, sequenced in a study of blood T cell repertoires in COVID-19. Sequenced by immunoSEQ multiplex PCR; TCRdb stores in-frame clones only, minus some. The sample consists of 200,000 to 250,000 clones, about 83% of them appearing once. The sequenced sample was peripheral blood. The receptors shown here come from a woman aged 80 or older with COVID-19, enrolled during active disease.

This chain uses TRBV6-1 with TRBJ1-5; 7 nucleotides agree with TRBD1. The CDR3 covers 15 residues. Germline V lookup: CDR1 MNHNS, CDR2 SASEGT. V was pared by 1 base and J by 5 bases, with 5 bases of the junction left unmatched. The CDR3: CASSEGGQNYQPQHF. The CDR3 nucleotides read TGTGCCAGCAGTGAAGGGGGACAGAACTATCAGCCCCAGCATTTT.

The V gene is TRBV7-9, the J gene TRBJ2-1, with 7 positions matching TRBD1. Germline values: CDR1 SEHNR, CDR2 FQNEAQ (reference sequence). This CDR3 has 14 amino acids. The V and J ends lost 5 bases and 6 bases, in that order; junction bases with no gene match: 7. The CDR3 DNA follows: TGTGCCAGCAGCAGCACAGGGGCCCCCAATGAGCAGTTCTTC. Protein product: CASSSTGAPNEQFF.

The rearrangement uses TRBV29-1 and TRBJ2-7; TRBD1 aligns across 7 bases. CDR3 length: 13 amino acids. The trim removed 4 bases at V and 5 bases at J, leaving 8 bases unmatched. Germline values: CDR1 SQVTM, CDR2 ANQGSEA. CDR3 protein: CSVVGQGDHEQYV. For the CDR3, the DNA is TGCAGCGTTGTTGGGCAGGGGGACCACGAGCAGTACGTC.

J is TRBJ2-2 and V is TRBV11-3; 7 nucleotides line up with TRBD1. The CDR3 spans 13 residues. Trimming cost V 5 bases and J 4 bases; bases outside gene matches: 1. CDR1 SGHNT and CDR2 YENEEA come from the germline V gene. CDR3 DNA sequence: TGTGCCAGCAGCCGGGACAGCACCGGGGAGCTGTTTTTT. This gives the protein CASSRDSTGELFF.

In DNA, the CDR3 is TGTGCCAGCAGTCCGGACGGAACTAGCTCCTACGAGCAGTACTTC. It codes for CASSPDGTSSYEQYF. This chain connects TRBV7-2 to TRBJ2-7; D is possibly TRBD2 (5 bases). The CDR3 covers 15 residues. Germline CDR1 reads SGHTA; CDR2 reads FQGNSA. Between the trimmed V and J ends, which lost 6 bases and 0 bases, there was a span of 15 bases. The full variable domain, in which reference TRBV7-2 and TRBJ2-7 provide the parts outside the CDR3, is GAGVSQSPSNKVTEKGKDVELRCDPISGHTALYWYRQSLGQGLEFLIYFQGNSAPDKSGLPSDRFSAERTGGSVSTLTIQRTQQEDSAVYLCASSPDGTSSYEQYFGPGTRLTVT.

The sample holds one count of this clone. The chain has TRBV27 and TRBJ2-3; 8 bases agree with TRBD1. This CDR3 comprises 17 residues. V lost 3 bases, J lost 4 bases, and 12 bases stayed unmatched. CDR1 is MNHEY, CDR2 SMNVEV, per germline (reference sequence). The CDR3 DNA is TGTGCCAGCAGTTTCTATCGGGACAGGTTACTCTCAGATACGCAGTATTTT. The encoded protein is CASSFYRDRLLSDTQYF.

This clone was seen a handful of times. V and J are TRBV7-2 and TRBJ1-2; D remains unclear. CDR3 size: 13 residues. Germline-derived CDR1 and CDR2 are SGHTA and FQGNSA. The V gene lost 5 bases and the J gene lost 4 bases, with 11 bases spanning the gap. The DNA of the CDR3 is TGTGCCAGCAGCCCCACCGGTTTCTATGGCTACACCTTC. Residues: CASSPTGFYGYTF.

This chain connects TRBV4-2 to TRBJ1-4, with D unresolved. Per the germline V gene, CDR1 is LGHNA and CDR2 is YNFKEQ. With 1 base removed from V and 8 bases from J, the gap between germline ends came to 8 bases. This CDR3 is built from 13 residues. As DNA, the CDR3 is TGTGCCAGCAGCCAAGCCGAGAAGGAAAAACTGTTTTTT. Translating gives CASSQAEKEKLFF.

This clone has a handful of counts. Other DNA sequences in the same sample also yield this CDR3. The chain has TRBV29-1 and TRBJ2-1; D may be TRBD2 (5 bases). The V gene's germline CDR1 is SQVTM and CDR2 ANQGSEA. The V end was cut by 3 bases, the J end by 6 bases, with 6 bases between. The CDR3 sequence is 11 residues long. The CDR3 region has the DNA TGCAGCGTTGACCGGGGCAATGAGCAGTTCTTC. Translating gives CSVDRGNEQFF.

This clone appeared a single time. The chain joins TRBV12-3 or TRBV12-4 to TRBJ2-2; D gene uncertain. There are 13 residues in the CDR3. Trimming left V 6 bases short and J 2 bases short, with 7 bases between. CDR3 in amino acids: CASRAQNTGELFF. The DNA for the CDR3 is TGTGCCAGCAGGGCACAAAACACCGGGGAGCTGTTTTTT.

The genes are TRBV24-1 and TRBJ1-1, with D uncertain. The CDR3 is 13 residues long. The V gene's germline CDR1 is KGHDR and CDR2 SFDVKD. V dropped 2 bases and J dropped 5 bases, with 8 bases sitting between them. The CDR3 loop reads CATSDWGVTEAFF. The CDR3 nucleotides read TGTGCCACCAGTGATTGGGGAGTTACTGAAGCTTTCTTT.

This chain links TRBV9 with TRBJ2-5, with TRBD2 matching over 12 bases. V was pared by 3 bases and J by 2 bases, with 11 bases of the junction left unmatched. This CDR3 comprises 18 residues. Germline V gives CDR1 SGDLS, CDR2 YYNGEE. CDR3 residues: CASSAGSSGGAGQETQYF. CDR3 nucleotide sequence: TGTGCCAGCAGCGCCGGGTCTAGCGGGGGGGCTGGACAAGAGACCCAGTACTTC.

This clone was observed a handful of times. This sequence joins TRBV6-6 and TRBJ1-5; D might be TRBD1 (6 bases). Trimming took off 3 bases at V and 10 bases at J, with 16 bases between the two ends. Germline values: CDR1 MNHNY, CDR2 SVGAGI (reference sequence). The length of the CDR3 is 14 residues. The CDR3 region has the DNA TGTGCCAGCAGTTATGGGGGGGCTAACGGTCCCCAGCATTTT. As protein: CASSYGGANGPQHF.

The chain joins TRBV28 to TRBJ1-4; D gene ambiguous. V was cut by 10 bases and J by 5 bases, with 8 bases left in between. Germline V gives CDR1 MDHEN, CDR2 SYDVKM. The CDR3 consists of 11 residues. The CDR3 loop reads CATLYNEKLFF. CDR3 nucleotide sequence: TGTGCCACCCTATACAATGAAAAACTGTTTTTT.

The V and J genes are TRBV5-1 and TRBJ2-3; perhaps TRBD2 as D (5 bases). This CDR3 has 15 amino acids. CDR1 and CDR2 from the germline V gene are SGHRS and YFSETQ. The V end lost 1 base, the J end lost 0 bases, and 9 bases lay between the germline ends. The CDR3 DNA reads TGCGCCAGCAGCTTGCACGGGGTTAGCACAGATACGCAGTATTTT. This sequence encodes CASSLHGVSTDTQYF.

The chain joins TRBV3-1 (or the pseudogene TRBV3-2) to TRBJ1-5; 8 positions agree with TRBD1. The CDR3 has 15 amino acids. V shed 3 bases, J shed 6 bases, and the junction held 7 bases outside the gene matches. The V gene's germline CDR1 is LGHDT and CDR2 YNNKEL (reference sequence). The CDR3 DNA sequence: TGTGCCAGCAGCCACACAGGGGGAGGGATTCAGCCCCAGCATTTT. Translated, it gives CASSHTGGGIQPQHF.

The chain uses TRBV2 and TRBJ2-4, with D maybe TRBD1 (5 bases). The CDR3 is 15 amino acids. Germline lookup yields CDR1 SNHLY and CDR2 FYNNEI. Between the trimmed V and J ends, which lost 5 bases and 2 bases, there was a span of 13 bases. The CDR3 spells CASSLRTLPKNIQYF. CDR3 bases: TGTGCCAGCAGTCTCAGGACACTACCCAAAAACATTCAGTACTTC. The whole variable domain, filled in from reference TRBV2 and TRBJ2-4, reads EPEVTQTPSHQVTQMGQEVILRCVPISNHLYFYWYRQILGQKVEFLVSFYNNEISEKSEIFDDQFSVERPDGSNFTLKIRSTKLEDSAMYFCASSLRTLPKNIQYFGAGTRLSVL.

Written as DNA, the CDR3 is TGTGCCAGCAGTTTATCTGGGCAGAACTATGGCTACACCTTC. Its protein is CASSLSGQNYGYTF. The V gene is TRBV28, the J gene TRBJ1-2; D is ambiguous. This CDR3 comprises 14 residues. Germline V gene data show CDR1 as MDHEN and CDR2 as SYDVKM. V was clipped by 1 base and J by 2 bases, with 8 bases between them.

The DNA for the CDR3 is TGTGCCAGCAGTTACAGGGGTCGGAACACTGAAGCTTTCTTT. It yields the protein CASSYRGRNTEAFF. The chain combines TRBV27 with TRBJ1-1; 7 bases are shared with TRBD1. J was trimmed by 1 base and V by 4 bases; bases with no gene match: 3. The CDR3 sequence is 14 residues long. Per germline, CDR1 MNHEY and CDR2 SMNVEV (reference sequence).

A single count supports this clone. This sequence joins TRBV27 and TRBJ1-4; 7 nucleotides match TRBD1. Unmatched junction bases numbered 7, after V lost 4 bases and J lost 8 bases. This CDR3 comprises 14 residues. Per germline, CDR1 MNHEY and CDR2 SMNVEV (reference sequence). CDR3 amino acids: CASSSRQGGEKLFF. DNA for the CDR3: TGTGCCAGCAGTTCCCGACAGGGCGGCGAAAAACTGTTTTTT.

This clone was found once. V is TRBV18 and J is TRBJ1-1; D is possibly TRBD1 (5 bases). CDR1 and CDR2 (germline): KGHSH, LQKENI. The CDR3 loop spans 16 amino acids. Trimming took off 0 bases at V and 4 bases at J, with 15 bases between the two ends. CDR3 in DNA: TGTGCCAGCTCACCACCAGGCGGGGGTGGAGGCACTGAAGCTTTCTTT. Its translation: CASSPPGGGGGTEAFF.

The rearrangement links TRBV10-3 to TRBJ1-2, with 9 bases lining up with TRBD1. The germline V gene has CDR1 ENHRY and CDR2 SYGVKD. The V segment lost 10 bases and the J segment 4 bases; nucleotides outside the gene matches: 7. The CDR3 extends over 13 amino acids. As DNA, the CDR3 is TGTGCCACAAGGGACAGGGTAATCTATGGCTACACCTTC. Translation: CATRDRVIYGYTF.

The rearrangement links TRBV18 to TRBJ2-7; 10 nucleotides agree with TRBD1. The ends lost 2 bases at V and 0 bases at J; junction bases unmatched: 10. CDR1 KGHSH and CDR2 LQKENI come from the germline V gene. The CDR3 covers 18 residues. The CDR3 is CASSPNPGGQGSSYEQYF. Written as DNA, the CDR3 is TGTGCCAGCTCACCAAATCCTGGGGGACAGGGGAGCTCCTACGAGCAGTACTTC.

The chain's CDR3 is CASSPVGETQYF. CDR3 nucleotides: TGTGCCAGCAGTCCCGTCGGGGAGACCCAGTACTTC. The chain links TRBV7-2 to TRBJ2-5, with D hard to call. V was pared by 6 bases and J by 5 bases, with 10 bases between. Germline V gives CDR1 SGHTA, CDR2 FQGNSA. The CDR3 runs 12 residues.

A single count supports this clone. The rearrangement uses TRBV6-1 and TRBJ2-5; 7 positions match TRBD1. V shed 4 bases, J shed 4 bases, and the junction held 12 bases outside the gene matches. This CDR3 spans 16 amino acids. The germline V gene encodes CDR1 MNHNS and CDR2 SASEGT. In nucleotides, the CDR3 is TGTGCCAGCAGTGTCGACAGGGTCTGGATCCCAGAGACCCAGTACTTC. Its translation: CASSVDRVWIPETQYF.

In nucleotides, the CDR3 is TGTGCCAGCAGTTACTCGAACAGGGGGCTTTTCTACGAGCAGTACTTC. As protein: CASSYSNRGLFYEQYF. This chain joins TRBV6-5 and TRBJ2-7; 9 bases align to TRBD1. V shed 0 bases and J 3 bases; nucleotides not matched to a gene: 6. Germline CDR1 reads MNHEY; CDR2 reads SVGAGI. CDR3 size: 16 residues.

CDR3 nucleotides: TGTGCCAGTAGTATAGATCTCCAGGGTACAGATACGCAGTATTTT. It is translated as CASSIDLQGTDTQYF. The chain uses TRBV19 and TRBJ2-3, with a tentative D call TRBD1 (5 bases). This CDR3 has 15 residues. V lost 0 bases and J lost 3, with 10 bases in between. From germline, CDR1 is LNHDA and CDR2 SQIVND (reference sequence).

In nucleotides, the CDR3 is TGTGCCAGCAGCGTCCAACTCCGTGAAGCTTTCTTT. This codes for CASSVQLREAFF. This chain connects TRBV2 to TRBJ1-1; no definite D call. The CDR3 contains 12 residues. Germline-derived CDR1 and CDR2 are SNHLY and FYNNEI. V lost 6 bases and J 7 bases, leaving 12 bases between the germline ends.

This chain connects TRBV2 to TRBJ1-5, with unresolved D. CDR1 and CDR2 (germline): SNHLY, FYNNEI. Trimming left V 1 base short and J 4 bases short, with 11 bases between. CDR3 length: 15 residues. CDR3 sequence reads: CASSEGPTRNQPQHF. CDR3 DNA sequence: TGTGCCAGCAGTGAAGGCCCAACTAGGAATCAGCCCCAGCATTTT. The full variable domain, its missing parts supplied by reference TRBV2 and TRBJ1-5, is EPEVTQTPSHQVTQMGQEVILRCVPISNHLYFYWYRQILGQKVEFLVSFYNNEISEKSEIFDDQFSVERPDGSNFTLKIRSTKLEDSAMYFCASSEGPTRNQPQHFGDGTRLSIL.

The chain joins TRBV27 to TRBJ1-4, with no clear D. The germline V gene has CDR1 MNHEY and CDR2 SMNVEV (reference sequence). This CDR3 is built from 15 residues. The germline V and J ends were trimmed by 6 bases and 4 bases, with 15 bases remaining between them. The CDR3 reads CASREAGGSNEKLFF. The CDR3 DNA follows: TGTGCCAGCAGAGAAGCCGGAGGGAGTAATGAAAAACTGTTTTTT.

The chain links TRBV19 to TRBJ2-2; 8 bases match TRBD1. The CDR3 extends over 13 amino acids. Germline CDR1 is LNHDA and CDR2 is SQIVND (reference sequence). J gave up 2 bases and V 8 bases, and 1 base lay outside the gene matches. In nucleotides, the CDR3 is TGTGCCAGTGGACAGGGAAACACCGGGGAGCTGTTTTTT. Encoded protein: CASGQGNTGELFF.